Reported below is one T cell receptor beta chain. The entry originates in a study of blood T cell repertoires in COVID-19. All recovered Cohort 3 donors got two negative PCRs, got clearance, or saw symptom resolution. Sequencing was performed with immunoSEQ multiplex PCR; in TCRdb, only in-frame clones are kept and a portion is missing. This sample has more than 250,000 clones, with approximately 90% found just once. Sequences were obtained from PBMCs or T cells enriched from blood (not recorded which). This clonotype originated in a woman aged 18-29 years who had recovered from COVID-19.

CDR3 sequence reads: CASSFPSDLPGDSYEQYF. Here the CDR3 DNA reads TGTGCCAGCAGCTTTCCTTCGGACCTCCCAGGGGACAGCTACGAGCAGTACTTC. V is TRBV7-8 and J is TRBJ2-7; 7 positions agree with TRBD1. Germline V CDR1 and CDR2: SGHVS, FQNEAQ. V gave up 3 bases and J gave up 3 bases; unmatched junction bases: 17. There are 18 residues in the CDR3.